Below are 7 T cell receptor beta chains sequenced from a single sample in a study of T-cell reconstitution after alpha-beta-depleted transplantation in children (dated by TCRdb to 2016 to 2017). What this sample's treatment or condition label stands for: allogeneic hematopoietic cell transplantation with graft depleted of TCRalphabeta T cells and CD19 B cells. The library was produced with PCR. Data came from an Illumina HiSeq 2500. Molecular barcoding was employed in the preparation of TCR libraries, with unique molecular identifiers being used to normalize TCRbeta repertoire quantification. Starting from the raw public reads, TCRdb applied fastp trimming at Q25, assembled clones with MiXCR and retained in-frame beta chains. Records with the same CDR3 protein are collapsed into one entry carrying the most frequent genes and DNA. The sample table lists some 80,000 distinct CDR3 sequences, 18% of them with a count of one. Jointly, the top ten make up 50% to 65% of the sample.

Source: PBMCs, mostly from graft donor cells, taken 360 days after TCRalphabeta/CD19-depleted stem cell transplant. Every receptor here comes from a male patient between 2 and 15 years old who had a stem cell transplant for acute lymphoblastic leukemia, so the T cells may come from the graft donor.

This clonotype was counted between two and nine times. The V and J genes are TRBV12-3 or TRBV12-4 and TRBJ2-3, with D tentatively TRBD2 (5 bases). The CDR3 spans 16 residues. V was trimmed by 5 bases and J by 2 bases, leaving 17 bases between them. The CDR3 loop reads CASSPYAGPPTDTQYF. CDR3 coding DNA: TGTGCCAGCAGTCCCTACGCGGGCCCCCCCACAGATACGCAGTATTTT.

This clonotype showed up many times. This rearrangement joins TRBV7-2 to TRBJ2-3, with D possibly matching TRBD1 (6 bases). Trimming took off 8 bases at V and 0 bases at J, with 15 bases between the two ends. Germline lookup yields CDR1 SGHTA and CDR2 FQGNSA. There are 15 residues in the CDR3. The CDR3 bases are TGTGCCAGCTGCCGGACAGCAGCTAGCACAGATACGCAGTATTTT. Its protein is CASCRTAASTDTQYF.

This clonotype was seen more than once but under ten times. The chain is built from TRBV3-1 and TRBJ2-3, with 11 bases identical to TRBD2. Germline CDR1 LGHDT, CDR2 YNNKEL (reference sequence). The V and J ends lost 0 bases and 0 bases, in that order; junction bases with no gene match: 2. The length of the CDR3 is 17 residues. CDR3 bases: TGTGCCAGCAGCCAAGAAGGACTAGCGGGTAGCACAGATACGCAGTATTTT. This codes for CASSQEGLAGSTDTQYF.

The table lists this clonotype with a few counts. The chain combines TRBV12-3 or TRBV12-4 with TRBJ1-5; the D is unclear. The CDR3 is 12 amino acids. V lost 5 bases to trimming and J lost 10 bases, with 12 bases between them. DNA for the CDR3: TGTGCCAGCAGTCTACATGTTTCCCCCCAGCATTTT. The encoded protein is CASSLHVSPQHF.

This clonotype was observed a few times. V usage is TRBV5-1 and J usage is TRBJ2-7; 11 nucleotides agree with TRBD1. Germline V gene lookup returns CDR1 SGHRS and CDR2 YFSETQ. This CDR3 has 14 amino acids. V gave up 1 base and J gave up 6 bases; unmatched junction bases: 3. Here the CDR3 DNA reads TGCGCCAGCAGCTTGCCTGGGACAGGGGGCGAGCAGTACTTC. Its protein product is CASSLPGTGGEQYF.

This clonotype was picked up a small number of times. V is TRBV20-1 and J is TRBJ2-7; D is ambiguous. The length of the CDR3 is 13 residues. Germline V gene data show CDR1 as DFQATT and CDR2 as SNEGSKA (reference sequence). Trimming cost V 0 bases and J 9 bases, with 15 bases left between them. The CDR3 loop is CSARDPLSTVQYF. CDR3 nucleotides: TGCAGTGCTAGAGATCCCCTCTCTACTGTGCAGTACTTC.

This clonotype showed up just a few times. The gene calls are TRBV10-2 and TRBJ2-5; TRBD1 agrees at 7 bases. Per the germline V gene, CDR1 is WSHSY and CDR2 is SAAADI. The CDR3 consists of 14 residues. Losses at the gene ends were 6 bases for V and 2 bases for J; bases not matched to a gene: 6. The CDR3 region has the DNA TGCGCCAGCAGCACGGGGACAGAGCAAGAGACCCAGTACTTC. It yields the protein CASSTGTEQETQYF.